These T cell receptor beta chains were read from a single sample in a study of shared clonotypes between healthy human individuals. Profiled with immunoSEQ multiplex PCR; TCRdb holds only in-frame clones, not every one. The sample contains roughly 2,000,000 clones, 93% of which appear only once. Source material: naive CD8+ T cells from PBMCs. The source is a man younger than 30 in good health. Some clones in this sample may be carry-over from other donors' samples. Each CDR3 is given with its conserved first and last residue. Fields, in order: J gene, CDR3 length, clone size, D gene, V gene, CDR3 protein, CDR3 DNA. The D gene is left open where the match is weak. Clone size is given for some rows only: seen once, a few or many times, or a class if the clone is expanded.

TRBJ2-1,15,-,TRBD2,TRBV28,CASSLSGTLYNEQFF,TGTGCCAGCAGTCTTAGCGGGACCCTCTACAATGAGCAGTTCTTC
TRBJ2-1,14,-,-,TRBV2,CASLGPRDYNEQFF,TGTGCCAGCTTGGGACCCAGGGACTACAATGAGCAGTTCTTC
TRBJ2-7,15,-,TRBD2,TRBV9,CASSAASGSIYEQYF,TGTGCCAGCAGCGCGGCTAGCGGGAGTATCTACGAGCAGTACTTC
TRBJ2-7,16,-,-,TRBV7-9,CASSSTGASLPYEQYF,TGTGCCAGCAGCTCAACAGGAGCCAGTCTTCCCTACGAGCAGTACTTC
TRBJ2-2,18,-,TRBD1,TRBV7-9,CASSTPRDRAANTGELFF,TGTGCCAGCAGCACACCAAGGGACAGGGCGGCGAACACCGGGGAGCTGTTTTTT
TRBJ1-1,16,-,TRBD1,TRBV19,CASSIVGQGLNTEAFF,TGTGCCAGTAGTATCGTAGGACAGGGGCTGAACACTGAAGCTTTCTTT
TRBJ2-1,16,once,TRBD1,TRBV27,CASSFWLQGNYNEQFF,TGTGCCAGCAGTTTTTGGCTACAGGGGAATTACAATGAGCAGTTCTTC
TRBJ1-2,17,-,TRBD1,TRBV5-5,CASSSQGQGDYNYGYTF,TGTGCCAGCAGTTCACAGGGACAGGGAGATTACAACTATGGCTACACCTTC
TRBJ2-7,18,-,-,TRBV11-2,CASSFNAEAGIISYEQYF,TGTGCCAGCAGCTTCAACGCTGAGGCGGGAATAATCTCCTACGAGCAGTACTTC
TRBJ1-2,15,-,-,TRBV7-9,CASSLEPAGNYGYTF,TGTGCCAGCAGCTTAGAGCCGGCGGGGAACTATGGCTACACCTTC
TRBJ2-7,16,-,TRBD1,TRBV13,CASSLPRGQMDYEQYF,TGTGCCAGCAGCTTGCCCAGGGGGCAAATGGACTACGAGCAGTACTTC
TRBJ1-1,16,-,-,TRBV4-2,CASSHTPAGVDTEAFF,TGTGCCAGCAGCCATACCCCGGCGGGAGTTGACACTGAAGCTTTCTTT
TRBJ2-1,16,-,-,TRBV4-1,CASSRVTRVGYGEQFF,TGCGCCAGCAGCCGGGTGACTAGAGTCGGGTACGGTGAGCAGTTCTTC
TRBJ2-2,15,-,TRBD2,TRBV6-5,CASSPGLVAYGELFF,TGTGCCAGCAGTCCCGGACTAGTAGCCTACGGGGAGCTGTTTTTT
TRBJ2-7,16,-,TRBD1,TRBV4-3,CASSRDRDRGPYEQYF,TGCGCCAGCAGCCGGGACCGGGACAGGGGACCTTACGAGCAGTACTTC
TRBJ1-5,15,-,-,TRBV15,CATSYRGSSNQPQHF,TGTGCCACCAGCTATAGGGGGAGTAGCAATCAGCCCCAGCATTTT
TRBJ2-5,15,-,TRBD1,TRBV7-8,CASSSPDRVQETQYF,TGTGCCAGCAGCTCACCGGACAGGGTCCAAGAGACCCAGTACTTC
TRBJ1-3,17,once,TRBD1,TRBV7-9,CASSLRDRGQPGNTIYF,TGTGCCAGCAGCCTGAGGGACAGGGGGCAACCTGGAAACACCATATATTTT
TRBJ2-1,16,-,TRBD2,TRBV5-5,CASSLTAGGPVYEQFF,TGTGCCAGCAGCCTAACCGCGGGAGGGCCTGTCTATGAGCAGTTCTTC
TRBJ2-5,17,-,TRBD2,TRBV7-9,CASSSYPGLAGEETQYF,TGTGCCAGCAGCTCCTATCCGGGACTAGCAGGAGAAGAGACCCAGTACTTC
TRBJ2-3,16,-,-,TRBV7-9,CASSLSLAESTDTQYF,TGTGCCAGCAGCCTCTCCTTAGCGGAGAGCACAGATACGCAGTATTTT
TRBJ2-1,17,-,TRBD2,TRBV7-9,CASSPRLAGSSYNEQFF,TGTGCCAGCAGCCCGAGACTAGCGGGGAGCTCCTACAATGAGCAGTTCTTC
TRBJ2-1,12,-,-,TRBV29-1,CSGVQGGVEQFF,TGCAGCGGAGTTCAGGGTGGGGTCGAGCAGTTCTTC
TRBJ1-5,13,-,-,TRBV5-6,CASSFGDAQPQHF,TGTGCCAGCAGCTTTGGGGACGCTCAGCCCCAGCATTTT
TRBJ2-3,16,-,TRBD1,TRBV7-9,CASSLVSGTGSDTQYF,TGTGCCAGCAGCTTAGTCTCCGGGACAGGGTCGGATACGCAGTATTTT
TRBJ1-3,14,-,-,TRBV6-5,CASSLRVSGNTIYF,TGTGCCAGCAGTCTCCGGGTCTCTGGAAACACCATATATTTT
TRBJ2-7,17,-,TRBD2,TRBV12-5,CASGLEISSGASYEQYF,TGTGCTAGTGGTTTGGAGATTAGCAGCGGGGCCTCCTACGAGCAGTACTTC
TRBJ1-1,13,-,-,TRBV19,CASSIYEGTEAFF,TGTGCCAGTAGTATATACGAGGGCACTGAAGCTTTCTTT
TRBJ2-7,13,-,-,TRBV7-9,CASSTGSSYEQYF,TGTGCCAGCAGCACGGGAAGCTCCTACGAGCAGTACTTC
TRBJ2-1,19,-,TRBD2,TRBV28,CASSLPDGLAGAMYNEQFF,TGTGCCAGCAGTTTACCGGACGGACTAGCGGGAGCCATGTACAATGAGCAGTTCTTC
TRBJ1-5,15,-,TRBD1,TRBV5-5,CASSLGQGIYQPQHF,TGTGCCAGCAGCTTGGGACAGGGGATTTATCAGCCCCAGCATTTT
TRBJ2-1,12,-,-,TRBV7-8,CASSFKRYEQFF,TGTGCCAGCAGCTTTAAGAGATATGAGCAGTTCTTC
TRBJ2-1,15,-,TRBD1,TRBV9,CASSVATGVYNEQFF,TGTGCCAGCAGCGTAGCCACAGGGGTTTACAATGAGCAGTTCTTC
TRBJ2-7,15,once,-,TRBV19,CASSPNTGLRYEQYF,TGTGCCAGTAGTCCTAACACAGGGCTCAGGTACGAGCAGTACTTC
TRBJ1-4,13,-,TRBD1,TRBV6-1,CASTTGGNEKLFF,TGTGCCAGCACCACAGGGGGTAATGAAAAACTGTTTTTT
TRBJ2-2,16,-,-,TRBV5-1,CASSDRPSFPVGELFF,TGCGCCAGCTCCGACAGGCCCTCTTTCCCCGTCGGGGAGCTGTTTTTT
TRBJ2-1,14,-,-,TRBV7-9,CASSFSANYNEQFF,TGTGCCAGCAGCTTCAGCGCGAACTACAATGAGCAGTTCTTC
TRBJ2-1,16,-,-,TRBV4-2,CASSHTSGSTYNEQFF,TGTGCCAGCAGCCACACAAGCGGGTCAACCTACAATGAGCAGTTCTTC
TRBJ2-7,17,-,-,TRBV4-3,CASSQEGKGGPFYEQYF,TGCGCCAGCAGCCAAGAGGGGAAAGGGGGACCATTCTACGAGCAGTACTTC
TRBJ1-1,15,-,-,TRBV2,CASSEDPRGDTEAFF,TGTGCCAGCAGTGAAGACCCAAGGGGCGACACTGAAGCTTTCTTT
TRBJ2-3,15,-,-,TRBV19,CATVVSAFSTDTQYF,TGTGCCACCGTCGTATCGGCCTTTAGCACAGATACGCAGTATTTT
TRBJ1-1,14,-,-,TRBV4-1,CASRIQGLGTEAFF,TGCGCCAGCAGGATACAGGGTTTGGGCACTGAAGCTTTCTTT
TRBJ1-2,16,-,-,TRBV15,CATSRDLARPNYGYTF,TGTGCCACCAGCAGAGATTTGGCGCGGCCGAACTATGGCTACACCTTC
TRBJ2-2,13,-,-,TRBV5-5,CASSLLNTGELFF,TGTGCCAGCAGCCTCTTGAACACCGGGGAGCTGTTTTTT
TRBJ2-7,12,-,-,TRBV29-1,CSGTGLEGEQYF,TGCAGCGGTACGGGGCTAGAGGGCGAGCAGTACTTC
TRBJ1-1,16,-,-,TRBV28,CASSFPQAAMNTEAFF,TGTGCCAGCAGTTTCCCCCAGGCCGCTATGAACACTGAAGCTTTCTTT
TRBJ2-2,15,-,-,TRBV13,CASSPTRLSDGELFF,TGTGCCAGCAGCCCAACTAGGCTCAGCGACGGGGAGCTGTTTTTT
TRBJ2-1,15,few,TRBD2,TRBV28,CASSLVGLAIDEQFF,TGTGCCAGCAGTTTAGTGGGACTAGCCATCGATGAGCAGTTCTTC
TRBJ2-5,16,-,-,TRBV27,CASSLPRGREGETQYF,TGTGCCAGCAGTTTACCCAGGGGGCGGGAGGGAGAGACCCAGTACTTC
TRBJ2-1,11,-,TRBD2,TRBV20-1,CSVRGGNEQFF,TGCAGTGTCCGGGGGGGGAATGAGCAGTTCTTC
TRBJ2-5,15,-,-,TRBV7-2,CASSPKGQSQETQYF,TGTGCCAGCAGCCCGAAGGGGCAGAGCCAAGAGACCCAGTACTTC
TRBJ1-1,14,-,-,TRBV6-6,CASTAFRSNTEAFF,TGTGCCAGCACCGCATTCCGCTCGAACACTGAAGCTTTCTTT
TRBJ1-1,15,-,-,TRBV28,CASSLRGRGNTEAFF,TGTGCCAGCAGTTTACGTGGCAGGGGGAACACTGAAGCTTTCTTT